This T cell receptor (beta chain) was observed in a study of circulating tumor DNA in untreated peripheral T-cell lymphoma. This CDR3 contains 14 residues. Trimming stripped 5 bases from V and 3 bases from J, with 13 bases between. Germline V CDR1 and CDR2: SGHNT, YENEEA. Repertoires were generated with immunoSEQ multiplex PCR, while TCRdb's copy carries only in-frame clones and drops some. The sample has 5,500 to 8,000 clones; about 80% are singletons. The source is a human donor with peripheral T-cell lymphoma. The sequenced sample consisted of tumor tissue. The chain carries TRBV11-3 and TRBJ1-2, with D unresolved. The CDR3 is CASSPSGQYYGYTF. In DNA form, the CDR3 reads TGTGCCAGCAGCCCCTCTGGGCAGTACTATGGCTACACCTTC.